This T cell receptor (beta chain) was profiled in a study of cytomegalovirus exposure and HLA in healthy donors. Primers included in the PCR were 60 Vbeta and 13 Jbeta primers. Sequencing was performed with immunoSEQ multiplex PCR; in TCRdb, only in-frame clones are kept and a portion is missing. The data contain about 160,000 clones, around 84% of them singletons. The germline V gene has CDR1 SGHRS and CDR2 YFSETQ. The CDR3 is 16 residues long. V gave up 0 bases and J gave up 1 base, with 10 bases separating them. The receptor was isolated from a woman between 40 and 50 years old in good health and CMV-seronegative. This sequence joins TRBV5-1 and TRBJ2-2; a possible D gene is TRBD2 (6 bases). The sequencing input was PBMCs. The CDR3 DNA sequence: TGCGCCAGCAGCTTGGTCCCGGGGGAGAACACCGGGGAGCTGTTTTTT. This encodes CASSLVPGENTGELFF.